This T cell receptor (beta chain) was profiled in a study of T cell repertoires in cytomegalovirus infection. On the study more broadly: It can be stated that public TCR beta signatures indicated CMV infection as well as a matching HLA type. General study results and limits: Dominant in the ex vivo response were TCR beta clonotypes restricted by HLA-C and specific for CMV. Individuals carrying CMV plus the relevant HLA were identified by cumulative frequency of public TCR beta families.

Trimming cost V 6 bases and J 10 bases; bases outside gene matches: 5. CDR3 length equals 12 residues. The V gene's germline CDR1 is LNHNV and CDR2 YYDKDF (reference sequence). Each CDR3 protein is one row after TCRdb ran MiXCR on the reads. Of around 430,000 distinct CDR3 sequences in the sample, under 55% are singletons; the top ten hold roughly two fifths. A remark on this clonotype: Its antigen is not known.

The chain couples TRBV15 to TRBJ2-2, with TRBD2 identical over 7 bases. The TCR was taken from a human donor in good health (CMV status not recorded). Some clones in this sample may be carry-over from other donors' samples. The sample here was cultured PBMCs, taken from culture after CMV antigen stimulation. The CDR3 region has the DNA TGTGCCACCAGAGTGGCGGGAGAGGAGCTGTTTTTT. This translates into CATRVAGEELFF. Full variable domain (outside the CDR3, taken from reference TRBV15 and TRBJ2-2): DAMVIQNPRYQVTQFGKPVTLSCSQTLNHNVMYWYQQKSSQAPKLLFHYYDKDFNNEADTPDNFQSRRPNTSFCFLDIRSPGLGDTAMYLCATRVAGEELFFGEGSRLTVL.